This entry is about one T cell receptor beta chain. This specimen belongs to a study of glioma-infiltrating T cells after dendritic cell vaccination. Per germline, CDR1 MGHDK and CDR2 SYGVNS. The V and J ends lost 3 bases and 9 bases respectively, with 12 bases between them. This CDR3 spans 13 amino acids. Assay: immunoSEQ multiplex PCR; the TCRdb copy retains only in-frame clones and omits some. The repertoire consists of 95,000 to 110,000 clones, with roughly 80% occurring once and the leading ten covering around 12%. The source is a human donor with glioblastoma. The sample in question was blood, obtained before dendritic cell vaccination. This chain uses TRBV25-1 with TRBJ1-5; D not resolved. The CDR3 loop is CASSDTARGPQHF. The CDR3 nucleotides read TGTGCCAGCAGTGACACTGCTCGAGGGCCCCAGCATTTT.